This T cell receptor (beta chain) was identified during a study of blood T cell repertoires in COVID-19. Study details: COVID-19 samples, acute and convalescent, were from the United States, Italy and Spain. Sources were T cells, B-cell-depleted T cells, or PBMCs; the material itself was cDNA or gDNA.

Germline V gives CDR1 SGHDT, CDR2 YYEEEE. There are 13 residues in the CDR3. Germline trimming cut 9 bases from V and 4 bases from J; bases unmatched to any gene: 8. Measured with immunoSEQ multiplex PCR; TCRdb has only the in-frame clones, and not every one. The table lists about 270,000 clones, approximately 82% of them singletons. This clone was observed a handful of times. Material for sequencing was peripheral blood. The V call is TRBV5-6, the J call TRBJ2-5; 8 nucleotides align to TRBD1. The TCR sequence derives from a woman in her late teens or twenties with acute or convalescent COVID-19. DNA for the CDR3: TGTGCCAACTCCCGACAGGGGTCAGAGACCCAGTACTTC. Translated, it gives CANSRQGSETQYF. Full variable domain (rest looked up from reference TRBV5-6 and TRBJ2-5): DAGVTQSPTHLIKTRGQQVTLRCSPKSGHDTVSWYQQALGQGPQFIFQYYEEEERQRGNFPDRFSGHQFPNYSSELNVNALLLGDSALYLCANSRQGSETQYFGPGTRLLVL.